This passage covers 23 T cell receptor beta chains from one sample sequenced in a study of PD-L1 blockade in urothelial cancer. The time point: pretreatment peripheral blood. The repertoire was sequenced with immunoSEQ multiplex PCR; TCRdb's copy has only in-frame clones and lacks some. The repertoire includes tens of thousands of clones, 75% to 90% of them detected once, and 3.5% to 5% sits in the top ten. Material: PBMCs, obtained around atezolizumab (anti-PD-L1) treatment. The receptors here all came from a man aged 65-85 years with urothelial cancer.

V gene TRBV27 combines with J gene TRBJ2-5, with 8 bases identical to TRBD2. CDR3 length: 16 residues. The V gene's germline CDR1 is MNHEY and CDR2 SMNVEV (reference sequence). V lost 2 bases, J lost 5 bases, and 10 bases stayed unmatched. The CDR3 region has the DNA TGTGCCAGCAGTTTAACCGGTCGGGGGGGATACGAGACCCAGTACTTC. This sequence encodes CASSLTGRGGYETQYF.

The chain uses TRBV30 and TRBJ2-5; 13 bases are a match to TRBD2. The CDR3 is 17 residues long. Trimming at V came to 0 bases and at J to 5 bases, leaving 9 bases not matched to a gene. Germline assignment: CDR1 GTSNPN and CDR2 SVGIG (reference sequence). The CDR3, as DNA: TGTGCCTGGAGTGTAAATACGGGACTAGCGGGATTGGAGACCCAGTACTTC. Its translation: CAWSVNTGLAGLETQYF.

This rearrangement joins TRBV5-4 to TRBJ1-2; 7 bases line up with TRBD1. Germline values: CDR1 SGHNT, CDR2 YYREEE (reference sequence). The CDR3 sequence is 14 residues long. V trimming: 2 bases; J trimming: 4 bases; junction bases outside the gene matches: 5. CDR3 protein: CASSFPGTAYGYTF. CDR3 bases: TGTGCCAGCAGCTTTCCCGGGACAGCCTATGGCTACACCTTC.

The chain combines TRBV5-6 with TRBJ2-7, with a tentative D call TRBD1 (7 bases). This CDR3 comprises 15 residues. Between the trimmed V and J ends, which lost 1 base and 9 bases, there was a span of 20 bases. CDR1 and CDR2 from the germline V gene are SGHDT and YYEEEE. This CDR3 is CASSLKWQGGTVQYF. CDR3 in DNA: TGTGCCAGCAGCTTGAAGTGGCAGGGGGGTACAGTGCAGTACTTC. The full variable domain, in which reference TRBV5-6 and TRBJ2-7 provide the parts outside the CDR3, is DAGVTQSPTHLIKTRGQQVTLRCSPKSGHDTVSWYQQALGQGPQFIFQYYEEEERQRGNFPDRFSGHQFPNYSSELNVNALLLGDSALYLCASSLKWQGGTVQYFGPGTRLTVT.

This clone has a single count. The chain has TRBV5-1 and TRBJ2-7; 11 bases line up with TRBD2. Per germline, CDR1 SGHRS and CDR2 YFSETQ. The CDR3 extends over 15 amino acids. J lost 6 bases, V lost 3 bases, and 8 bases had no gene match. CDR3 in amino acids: CASSSLAGGLGEQYF. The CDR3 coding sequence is TGCGCCAGCAGCTCCCTAGCGGGAGGACTGGGCGAGCAGTACTTC.

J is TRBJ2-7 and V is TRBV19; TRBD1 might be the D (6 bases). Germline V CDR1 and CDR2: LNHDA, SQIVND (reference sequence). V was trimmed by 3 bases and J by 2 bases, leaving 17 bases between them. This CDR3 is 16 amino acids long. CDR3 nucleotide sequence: TGTGCCAGTAGTATCTCCACCTGGACAGAGACCTACGAGCAGTACTTC. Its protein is CASSISTWTETYEQYF.

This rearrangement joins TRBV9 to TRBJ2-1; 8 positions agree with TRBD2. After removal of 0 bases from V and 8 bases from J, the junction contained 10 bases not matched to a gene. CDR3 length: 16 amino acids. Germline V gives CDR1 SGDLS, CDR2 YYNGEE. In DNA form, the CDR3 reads TGTGCCAGCAGCGTAGGGGTCGGGAGGGCCGTAGATGAGCAGTTCTTC. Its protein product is CASSVGVGRAVDEQFF.

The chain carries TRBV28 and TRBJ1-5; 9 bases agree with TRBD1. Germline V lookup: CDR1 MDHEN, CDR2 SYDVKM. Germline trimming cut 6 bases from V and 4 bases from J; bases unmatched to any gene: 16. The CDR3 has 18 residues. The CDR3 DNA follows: TGTGCCAGCAGCCTGGGACAGGGCAAAGGTTTGTGGAATCAGCCCCAGCATTTT. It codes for CASSLGQGKGLWNQPQHF.

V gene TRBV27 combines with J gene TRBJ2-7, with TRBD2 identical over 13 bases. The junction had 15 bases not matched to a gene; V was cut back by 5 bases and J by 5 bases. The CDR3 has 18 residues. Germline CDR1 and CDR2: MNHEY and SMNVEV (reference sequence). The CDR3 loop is CASSILPGTSGTLHEQYF. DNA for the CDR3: TGTGCCAGCAGTATACTGCCCGGGACTAGCGGGACTCTGCACGAGCAGTACTTC.

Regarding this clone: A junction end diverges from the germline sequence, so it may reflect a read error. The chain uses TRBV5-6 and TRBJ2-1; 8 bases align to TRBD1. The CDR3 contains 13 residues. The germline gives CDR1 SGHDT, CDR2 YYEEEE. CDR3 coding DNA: TGTGCCAGCAGCTCCCGTGGACAGGGACCCATAATCTTC. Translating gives CASSSRGQGPIIF.

CDR3 bases: TGTGCCACCAGCGCACAAAACACCGGGGAGCTGTTTTTT. It encodes CATSAQNTGELFF. The genes are TRBV15 and TRBJ2-2; D uncertain. The germline CDR1 and CDR2 sequences are LNHNV and YYDKDF (reference sequence). The length of the CDR3 is 13 residues. V was trimmed by 5 bases and J by 2 bases, leaving 6 bases between them.

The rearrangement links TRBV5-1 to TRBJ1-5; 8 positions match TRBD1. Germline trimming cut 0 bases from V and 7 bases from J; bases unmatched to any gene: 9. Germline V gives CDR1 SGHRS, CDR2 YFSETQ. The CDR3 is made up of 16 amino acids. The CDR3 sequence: CASSLDASGGEQPQHF. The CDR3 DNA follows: TGCGCCAGCAGCTTGGATGCCTCAGGGGGCGAACAGCCCCAGCATTTT. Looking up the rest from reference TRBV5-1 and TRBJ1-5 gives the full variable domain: KAGVTQTPRYLIKTRGQQVTLSCSPISGHRSVSWYQQTPGQGLQFLFEYFSETQRNKGNFPGRFSGRQFSNSRSEMNVSTLELGDSALYLCASSLDASGGEQPQHFGDGTRLSIL.

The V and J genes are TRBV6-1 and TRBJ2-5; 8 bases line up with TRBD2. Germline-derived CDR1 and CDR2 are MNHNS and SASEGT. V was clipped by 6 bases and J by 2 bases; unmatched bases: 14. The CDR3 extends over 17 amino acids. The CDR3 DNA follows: TGTGCCAGCAGGGAAAGAGCGGTAGCGGGACCACAAGAGACCCAGTACTTC. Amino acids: CASRERAVAGPQETQYF.

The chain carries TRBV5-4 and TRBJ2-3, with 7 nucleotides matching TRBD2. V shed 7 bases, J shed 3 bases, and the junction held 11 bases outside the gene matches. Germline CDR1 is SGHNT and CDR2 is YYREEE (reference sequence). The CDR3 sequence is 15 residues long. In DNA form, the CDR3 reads TGTGCCAGCTCAGCAACCCTAGCGGATACAGATACGCAGTATTTT. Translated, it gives CASSATLADTDTQYF. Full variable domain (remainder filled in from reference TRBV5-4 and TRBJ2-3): ETGVTQSPTHLIKTRGQQVTLRCSSQSGHNTVSWYQQALGQGPQFIFQYYREEENGRGNFPPRFSGLQFPNYSSELNVNALELDDSALYLCASSATLADTDTQYFGPGTRLTVL.

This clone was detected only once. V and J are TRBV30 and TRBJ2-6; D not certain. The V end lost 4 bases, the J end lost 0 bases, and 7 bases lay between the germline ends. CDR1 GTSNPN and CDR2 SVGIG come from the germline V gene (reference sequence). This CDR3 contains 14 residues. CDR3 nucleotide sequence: TGTGCCTGGATGGAGAACTCTGGGGCCAACGTCCTGACTTTC. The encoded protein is CAWMENSGANVLTF.

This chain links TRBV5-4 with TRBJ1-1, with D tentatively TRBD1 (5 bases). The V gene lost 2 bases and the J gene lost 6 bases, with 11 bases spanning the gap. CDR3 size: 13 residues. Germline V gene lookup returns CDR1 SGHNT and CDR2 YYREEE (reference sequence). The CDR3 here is CASSFQGRAEAFF. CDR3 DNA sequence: TGTGCCAGCAGCTTTCAGGGAAGGGCTGAAGCTTTCTTT.

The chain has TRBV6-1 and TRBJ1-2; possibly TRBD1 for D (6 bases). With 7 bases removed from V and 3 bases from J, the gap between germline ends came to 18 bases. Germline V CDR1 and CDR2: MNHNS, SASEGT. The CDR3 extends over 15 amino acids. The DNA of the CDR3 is TGTGCCAGCATCTCCCGGGGGGGCGGGGACTATGGCTACACCTTC. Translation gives CASISRGGGDYGYTF.

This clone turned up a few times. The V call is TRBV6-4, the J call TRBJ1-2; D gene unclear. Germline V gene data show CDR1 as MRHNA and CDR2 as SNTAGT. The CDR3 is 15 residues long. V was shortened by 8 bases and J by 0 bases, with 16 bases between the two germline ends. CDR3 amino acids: CASRQEGGANYGYTF. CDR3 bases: TGTGCCAGCCGGCAGGAAGGAGGCGCTAACTATGGCTACACCTTC.

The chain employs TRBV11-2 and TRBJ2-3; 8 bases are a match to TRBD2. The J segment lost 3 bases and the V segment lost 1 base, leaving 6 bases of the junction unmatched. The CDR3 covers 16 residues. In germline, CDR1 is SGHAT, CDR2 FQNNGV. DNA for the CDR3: TGTGCCAGCAGCTTAGCACGGCGGGAGGTTACAGATACGCAGTATTTT. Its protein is CASSLARREVTDTQYF.

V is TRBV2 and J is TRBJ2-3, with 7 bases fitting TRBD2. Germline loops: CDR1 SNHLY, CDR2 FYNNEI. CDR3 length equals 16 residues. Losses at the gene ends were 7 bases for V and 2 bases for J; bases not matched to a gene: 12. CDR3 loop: CASTQGRTRVTDTQYF. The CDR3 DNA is TGTGCCAGCACCCAAGGGCGGACTAGAGTCACAGATACGCAGTATTTT.

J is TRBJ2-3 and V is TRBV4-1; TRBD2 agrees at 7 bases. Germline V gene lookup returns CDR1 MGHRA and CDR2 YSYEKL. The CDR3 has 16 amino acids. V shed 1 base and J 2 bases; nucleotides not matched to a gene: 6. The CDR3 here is CASSQGPAGVTDTQYF. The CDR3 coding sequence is TGCGCCAGCAGCCAAGGTCCCGCGGGGGTCACAGATACGCAGTATTTT.

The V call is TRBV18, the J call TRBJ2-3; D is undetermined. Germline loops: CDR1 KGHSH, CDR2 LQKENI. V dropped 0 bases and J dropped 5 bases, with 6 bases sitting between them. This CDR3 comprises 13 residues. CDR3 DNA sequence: TGTGCCAGCTCACCACCGTCCCAAGATACGCAGTATTTT. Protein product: CASSPPSQDTQYF.

CDR3 protein: CASSMSGQRTPLTYEQYF. CDR3 nucleotide sequence: TGTGCCAGCAGCATGTCGGGACAGCGAACCCCCCTGACCTACGAGCAGTACTTC. The gene calls are TRBV21-1 and TRBJ2-7; no DNA check was done on the table's D call, TRBD1. TRBV21-1 is labeled a pseudogene. The CDR3 has 18 amino acids.